The source of this TCR beta chain is a study of cytomegalovirus exposure and HLA in healthy donors. General observations from the study: Available immune exposure information was restricted to CMV serostatus only.

The PCR used 60 Vbeta and 13 Jbeta primers. The data were produced by immunoSEQ multiplex PCR, yet TCRdb's version contains in-frame clones alone and is incomplete. The table lists roughly 170,000 clones, roughly 70% of them singletons. This clone was seen more than once but under ten times. Its antigen is not known. Per the germline V gene, CDR1 is MNHEY and CDR2 is SVGAGI. Trimming cost V 5 bases and J 0 bases, with 7 bases left between them. The CDR3 consists of 13 residues. The rearrangement joins TRBV6-5 to TRBJ1-1; the D is unclear. This clonotype was sampled from a girl aged 10 to 17 in good health and CMV-seronegative. The material sequenced was PBMCs. Here the CDR3 reads CASSQTLNTEAFF. The DNA of the CDR3 is TGTGCCAGCAGTCAGACTCTGAACACTGAAGCTTTCTTT.